This is a list of T cell receptor beta chains from one sample in a study of blood T cells in healthy people across ages. TCRdb processed the 5' RACE reads anew with MiXCR; each CDR3 protein has one entry. Altogether roughly 2 million distinct CDR3 sequences are present, about 50% being singletons, with the ten largest covering 2% to 2.5%. What was sequenced was blood. Source of these receptors: a woman in her forties in good health. The CDR3 runs from the conserved cysteine through the conserved F or W. Each record gives: D gene, V gene, J gene, clone size, CDR3 protein, CDR3 DNA. A D gene is named only where the DNA matches it firmly. A clone size is listed for some rows: how often the clone was seen (once, few, many), or a class if it is expanded.

>.|TRBV12-3/TRBV12-4|TRBJ1-2|.
CASSVGYYGYTF
TGTGCCAGCAGTGTGGGTTACTATGGCTACACCTTC
>.|TRBV20-1|TRBJ2-4|.
CSGFRNPGPSYELAKNIQYF
TGCAGTGGTTTTAGGAACCCGGGCCCGAGTTATGAATTAGCCAAAAACATTCAGTACTTC
>TRBD2|TRBV2|TRBJ2-5|.
CASKQTSGGPETQYF
TGTGCCAGCAAACAGACTAGCGGGGGCCCTGAGACCCAGTACTTC
>TRBD1|TRBV6-5|TRBJ2-7|.
CASSYLGDSAYEQYF
TGTGCCAGCAGTTACTTGGGGGACAGTGCCTACGAGCAGTACTTC
>.|TRBV7-9|TRBJ2-3|few
CASSATNSPTDTQYF
TGTGCCAGCAGCGCGACCAACAGCCCCACAGATACGCAGTATTTT
>.|TRBV5-1|TRBJ2-7|few
CASREGDGSYEQYF
TGCGCCAGCAGGGAAGGGGACGGTTCCTACGAGCAGTACTTC
>TRBD1|TRBV12-3/TRBV12-4|TRBJ2-3|.
CASRPRTGELIWGTDTQYF
TGTGCCAGCAGACCTAGGACAGGGGAATTGATTTGGGGCACAGATACGCAGTATTTT
>TRBD1|TRBV9|TRBJ1-2|few
CASSVVSRQGMDGYTF
TGTGCCAGCAGCGTAGTTTCCCGACAGGGGATGGATGGCTACACCTTC
>TRBD1|TRBV6-2/TRBV6-3|TRBJ1-2|few
CASRVGQGGGYYGYTF
TGTGCCAGCAGAGTTGGACAGGGAGGTGGATATTATGGCTACACCTTC
>TRBD1|TRBV7-9|TRBJ1-2|few
CASIRQGLRGYTF
TGTGCCAGCATCCGACAGGGGTTAAGAGGCTACACCTTC
>.|TRBV7-9|TRBJ2-5|.
CASSLVTVAEETQYF
TGTGCCAGCAGCTTGGTGACAGTCGCCGAAGAGACCCAGTACTTC
>.|TRBV20-1|TRBJ2-3|.
CGARGTEPSTDTQYF
TGCGGTGCTAGAGGGACGGAACCTAGCACAGATACGCAGTATTTT
>.|TRBV4-3|TRBJ2-5|few
CASSQDGRQGRETQYF
TGCGCCAGCAGCCAAGACGGGAGACAGGGCAGAGAGACCCAGTACTTC
>.|TRBV7-2|TRBJ1-2|.
CASSLPRGGASNYGYTF
TGTGCCAGCAGCTTACCCCGGGGAGGTGCCTCTAACTATGGCTACACCTTC
>.|TRBV7-9|TRBJ1-1|.
CASSPDFEAFF
TGTGCCAGCAGCCCTGATTTTGAAGCTTTCTTT
>TRBD1|TRBV7-9|TRBJ1-1|.
CASSFAGGRLGNTEAFF
TGTGCCAGCAGCTTTGCAGGGGGTAGGCTGGGAAACACTGAAGCTTTCTTT
>.|TRBV12-3/TRBV12-4|TRBJ1-2|few
CASSLDRNDGYTF
TGTGCCAGCAGTTTAGACAGGAACGATGGCTACACCTTC
>.|TRBV3-1|TRBJ2-7|.
CASSQEPAFYEQYF
TGTGCCAGCAGCCAAGAACCAGCCTTCTACGAGCAGTACTTC
>TRBD1|TRBV28|TRBJ2-1|.
CASSPLDREEQFF
TGTGCCAGCAGTCCTTTGGACAGGGAGGAGCAGTTCTTC
>TRBD2|TRBV6-1|TRBJ2-4|.
CASTSGGATDKNIQYF
TGTGCCAGCACCAGCGGGGGCGCGACCGACAAAAACATTCAGTACTTC
>TRBD2|TRBV27|TRBJ2-5|.
CASSFSDREGETQYF
TGTGCCAGCAGTTTTTCAGACCGGGAGGGAGAGACCCAGTACTTC
>.|TRBV28|TRBJ2-1|few
CASRVDLRGDFYNEQFF
TGTGCCAGCCGGGTCGACTTGAGGGGGGACTTCTACAATGAGCAGTTCTTC
>.|TRBV20-1|TRBJ1-4|.
CSAREPGLQVEKLFF
TGCAGTGCTAGAGAGCCGGGACTGCAAGTGGAAAAACTGTTTTTT
>.|TRBV4-3|TRBJ2-1|few
CASSHTSSSYNEQFF
TGCGCCAGCAGCCATACGTCGAGCTCCTACAATGAGCAGTTCTTC
>.|TRBV7-8|TRBJ2-2|.
CASSLGTGLNTGELFF
TGTGCCAGCAGCTTAGGGACCGGACTCAACACCGGGGAGCTGTTTTTT